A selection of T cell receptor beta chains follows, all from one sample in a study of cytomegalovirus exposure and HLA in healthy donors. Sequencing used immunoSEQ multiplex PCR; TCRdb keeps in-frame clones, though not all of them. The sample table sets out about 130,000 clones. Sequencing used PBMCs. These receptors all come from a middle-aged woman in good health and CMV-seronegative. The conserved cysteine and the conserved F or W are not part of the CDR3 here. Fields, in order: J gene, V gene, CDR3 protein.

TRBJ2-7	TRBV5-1	ASSSIPGDRILSYEQY
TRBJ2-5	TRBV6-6	ASSTTGHSD
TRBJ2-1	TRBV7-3	ASSPRTGVPNEQF
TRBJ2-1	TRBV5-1	ASSLGGQGGLNEQF
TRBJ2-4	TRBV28	ASSLGGDLAKNIQY
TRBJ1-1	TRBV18	ASSLLSDRQNTEAF
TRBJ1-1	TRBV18	ASSLGTGGLNTEAF
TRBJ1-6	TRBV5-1	ASSLGAQGAGNSPLH
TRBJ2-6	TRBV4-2	ASSQRTGGSGANVLT
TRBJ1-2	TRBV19	ASTLRDRVFYGYT
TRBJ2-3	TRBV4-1	ASSLPGGRDTQY
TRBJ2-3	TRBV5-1	ASSATSGGYTDTQY
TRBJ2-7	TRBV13	ASTLRSSSYEQY
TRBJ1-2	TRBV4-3	ASSQTHGTGNYGYT
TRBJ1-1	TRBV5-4	ASSLGQMNTEAF
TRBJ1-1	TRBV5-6	ASTHETDPGAEEAF
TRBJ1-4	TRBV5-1	ASSYGDREDEKLF
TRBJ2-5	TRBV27	ASSFSSLETQY
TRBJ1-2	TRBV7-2	ASRPDLTANYGYT
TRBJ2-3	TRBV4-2	ASSPETSSTDTQY
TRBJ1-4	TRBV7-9	ASSRSGQSTNEKLF
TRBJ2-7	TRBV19	ASTPDRGYHEQY
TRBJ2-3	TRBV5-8	ASSSRSLYTDTQY
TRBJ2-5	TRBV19	ASSTSGAETQY
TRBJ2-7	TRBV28	ASGTTDRGDSYEQY
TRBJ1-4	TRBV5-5	ASSFIESLGKLF
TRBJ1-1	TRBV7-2	ASSSHRLGEAF
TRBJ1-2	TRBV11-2	ASSLGGYGYT
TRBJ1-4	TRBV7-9	ASSHQGSSNEKLF
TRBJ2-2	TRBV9	ASQERGTGSTGELF
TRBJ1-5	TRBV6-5	ASSYGGANQPQH
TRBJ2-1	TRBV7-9	ASRKSGGPFSYNEQF
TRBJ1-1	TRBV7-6	ASSLRAGNTEAF
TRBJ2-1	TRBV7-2	ASSPGTSGGGEQF
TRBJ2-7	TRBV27	ASSFRASGGQNSYEQY
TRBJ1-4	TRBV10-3	AISEQVNEKLF
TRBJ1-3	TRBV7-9	ASSLSGGSGNTIY
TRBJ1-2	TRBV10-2	ASSESGEVRGYT
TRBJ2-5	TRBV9	ASSDDRGQETQY
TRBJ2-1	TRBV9	ASSVVASGIEQF